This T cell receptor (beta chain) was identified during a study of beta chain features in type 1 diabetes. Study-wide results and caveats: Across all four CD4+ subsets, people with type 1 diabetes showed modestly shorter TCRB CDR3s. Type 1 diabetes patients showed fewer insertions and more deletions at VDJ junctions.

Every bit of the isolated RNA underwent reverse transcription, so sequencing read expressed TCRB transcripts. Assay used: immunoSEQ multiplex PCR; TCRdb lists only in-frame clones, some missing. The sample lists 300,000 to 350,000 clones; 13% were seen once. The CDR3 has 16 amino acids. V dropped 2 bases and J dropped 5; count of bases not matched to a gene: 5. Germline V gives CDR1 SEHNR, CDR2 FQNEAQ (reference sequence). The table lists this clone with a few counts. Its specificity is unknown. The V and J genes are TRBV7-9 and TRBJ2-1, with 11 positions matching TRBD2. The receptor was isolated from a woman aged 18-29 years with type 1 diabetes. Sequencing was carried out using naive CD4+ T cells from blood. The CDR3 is CASSLLAGGTNNEQFF. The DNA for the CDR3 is TGTGCCAGCAGCTTACTAGCGGGAGGCACTAACAATGAGCAGTTCTTC.